This TCR beta chain was captured by sequencing in a study of CD8 T cells in ankylosing spondylitis. Study-level points and caveats: Matched ankylosing spondylitis synovial fluid reportedly showed significant enrichment of disease-linked clones. Reactive arthritis synovial fluid and blood were previously reported to contain some motif variants. Made up of eight highly homologous variants, a TCR beta motif appeared characteristic of ankylosing spondylitis blood.

The length of the CDR3 is 14 residues. Deletions cut 3 bases from V and 2 bases from J, with 10 bases between. This clonotype appeared many times. Its cognate antigen is unknown. TCRdb called the 5' RACE reads again in MiXCR, with one record for every CDR3 protein. The table records roughly 150,000 distinct CDR3 sequences, about 7.3% of them present only once. The rearrangement uses TRBV12-3 or TRBV12-4 and TRBJ1-1; a possible D gene is TRBD1 (5 bases). This receptor was obtained from a female donor with ankylosing spondylitis or in good health (not recorded which). Sequencing used blood, either unsorted or a sorted T cell fraction (not recorded which). The CDR3 sequence is CASSFSGANTEAFF. CDR3 sequence (DNA): TGTGCCAGCAGTTTCTCCGGGGCAAACACTGAAGCTTTCTTT.